The subject of this entry is one T cell receptor beta chain. No per-base quality is available; no much larger clone lies one base away. This entry belongs to a study of T cells in tuberculosis (dated by TCRdb to the late 2010s). Regarding the complete study: To characterize T cells specific for the mycobacterial lipid antigen glucose monomycolate (GMM), the study used CD1B tetramers together with high-throughput TCR immunosequencing.

Because TCR-alpha and TCR-beta chains were sequenced unpaired, no information on chain pairing was available. TCR libraries were generated with the immunoSEQ multiplex PCR assay, using TCR-beta and/or TCR-alpha/delta assays for each sample. The amplified TCR libraries were sequenced using the Illumina high-throughput platform. The paper's data handling went like this. Clustering and dimensionality reduction relied on pairwise TCRdist distances among GMM-specific receptors from T cells that were either sorted ex vivo or expanded in vitro. Sequence motifs, defined by gene usage and CDR3 content, were tested for enrichment in tetramer-positive compared with tetramer-negative populations. TCRdb provides this immuneACCESS table in a form limited to in-frame rearrangements. Some clones are lacking; in checked studies, under half of them reflect an unresolved V gene, and why the rest are absent is not known. That table is the source of V, J and clone size, and D and trimming were worked out from the DNA. A total of about 59,000 clones appear in this sample, about 76% of them only once. The ten top clones hold roughly 13% of the sample.

Thawed, overnight-rested PBMC were stained with GMM-loaded CD1B tetramer, a Live/Dead dye and anti-CD3, then sorted on a FACS Aria II. The CD1B tetramers were loaded with C32 glucose monomycolate that had been purified from Rhodococcus equi. Before cryopreservation, the PBMC used for tetramer sorting had been depleted of CD14-expressing monocytes as part of a separate study. From each donor, roughly 91,000 tetramer-negative cells were sorted and were analyzed alongside the tetramer-positive cells. GMM-loaded CD1B tetramers were used to sort antigen-specific T cells from a handful of healthy South African adults. Overall study results and their limits: T cells that bind the CD1B-GMM tetramer with low affinity may not have been captured by the stringent sort gate.

The CDR3 sequence holds 17 residues, the cysteine and phenylalanine included. The CDR3 DNA has 51 bases and is translated from base 1. The V and J segments used are TRBV21-1 and TRBJ2-2; whether TRBD2, the table's D call, matches the DNA was not checked. TRBV21-1 is listed as a pseudogene. This clonotype was sampled from an adult woman with latent tuberculosis. Sequenced material: CD1b-GMM tetramer-negative cells sorted from PBMCs. What this sample's cell subset or site label stands for: T cells not binding CD1B-GMM tetramer, sorted from same donor. CDR3 region: CASPQTSGRAGTGELFF. The DNA sequence is as follows: TGTGCCAGCCCCCAGACTAGCGGGAGGGCCGGGACCGGGGAGCTGTTTTTT.